Listed below are T cell receptor beta chains from one sample, sequenced in a study of blood T cell repertoires in COVID-19. Repertoires were generated with immunoSEQ multiplex PCR, while TCRdb's copy carries only in-frame clones and drops some. The table lists 100,000 to 110,000 clones, roughly 87% of them singletons. The material sequenced was peripheral blood. Receptors were obtained from a man aged 25-40 years in a cohort sampled during active COVID-19. Both conserved end residues are part of each CDR3. D genes are given only for firm matches. Some rows have no size entry. The others give once, few or many, or a class for an expanded clone.

j_gene,v_gene,abundance,d_gene,CDR3aa,CDR3nt
TRBJ2-1,TRBV9,-,-,CASSVGPSDEQFF,TGTGCCAGCAGCGTAGGGCCGAGCGATGAGCAGTTCTTC
TRBJ1-3,TRBV5-5,-,-,CASSLEPRSGNTIYF,TGTGCCAGCAGCCTCGAGCCCCGCTCTGGAAACACCATATATTTT
TRBJ1-5,TRBV19,-,-,CARGGNNSNQPQHF,TGTGCCAGGGGAGGGAATAATAGCAATCAGCCCCAGCATTTT
TRBJ2-5,TRBV5-4,-,-,CASSGAGETQYF,TGTGCCAGCAGCGGGGCCGGGGAGACCCAGTACTTC
TRBJ1-5,TRBV19,-,-,CASSNYVWAESQPQHF,TGTGCCAGTAGTAATTATGTCTGGGCTGAGTCTCAGCCCCAGCATTTT
TRBJ1-2,TRBV5-6,-,-,CASSSSGNYGYTF,TGTGCCAGCAGCTCCAGCGGGAACTATGGCTACACCTTC
TRBJ1-5,TRBV30,-,-,CAWTPGGGANQPQHF,TGTGCCTGGACCCCGGGAGGGGGGGCCAATCAGCCCCAGCATTTT
TRBJ1-1,TRBV10-3,-,-,CAISEEGGRVTEAFF,TGTGCCATCAGTGAGGAAGGGGGAAGAGTCACTGAAGCTTTCTTT
TRBJ2-7,TRBV30,-,-,CAWSVGFQIYEQYF,TGTGCCTGGAGTGTCGGTTTCCAAATCTACGAGCAGTACTTC
TRBJ2-7,TRBV13,once,TRBD1,CASSSGQAYYEQYF,TGTGCCAGCAGCTCGGGACAGGCATACTACGAGCAGTACTTC
TRBJ2-5,TRBV7-9,-,-,CASSAERGGQETQYF,TGTGCCAGCAGCGCAGAGCGAGGTGGCCAAGAGACCCAGTACTTC
TRBJ1-1,TRBV5-1,-,-,CASSWNRQAGNTEAFF,TGCGCCAGCAGCTGGAACCGTCAGGCCGGGAACACTGAAGCTTTCTTT
TRBJ1-6,TRBV7-2,-,-,CASSLLPGQYNSPLHF,TGTGCCAGCAGCTTGTTACCCGGACAGTATAATTCACCCCTCCACTTT
TRBJ2-3,TRBV25-1,-,TRBD1,CASSELTGGVTDTQYF,TGTGCCAGCAGTGAATTGACAGGGGGGGTCACAGATACGCAGTATTTT
TRBJ2-5,TRBV11-2,-,TRBD2,CASSLLGGGYRAETQYF,TGTGCCAGCAGCTTGCTCGGCGGGGGGTACCGGGCGGAGACCCAGTACTTC
TRBJ1-2,TRBV2,-,-,CASIWARAYGYTF,TGTGCCAGCATCTGGGCCAGGGCCTATGGCTACACCTTC
TRBJ2-3,TRBV7-2,-,TRBD2,CASSPRGGPYTDTQYF,TGTGCCAGCAGCCCGCGGGGGGGGCCCTACACAGATACGCAGTATTTT
TRBJ1-2,TRBV3-1/TRBV3-2,-,TRBD1,CASRSQTGNYGYTF,TGTGCCAGCAGGTCCCAGACAGGGAACTATGGCTACACCTTC
TRBJ1-2,TRBV5-4,-,TRBD1,CASSANRGRSYGYTF,TGTGCCAGCAGCGCGAACAGGGGGCGATCCTATGGCTACACCTTC
TRBJ1-1,TRBV10-1,-,TRBD1,CASSEATGGALRTEAFF,TGCGCCAGCAGTGAAGCGACAGGGGGAGCCTTGAGGACTGAAGCTTTCTTT
TRBJ1-1,TRBV27,-,-,CASSFGQWDTEAFF,TGTGCCAGCAGTTTTGGGCAGTGGGACACTGAAGCTTTCTTT
TRBJ1-1,TRBV6-5,-,-,CASSYGGTNTEAFF,TGTGCCAGCAGTTACGGGGGGACGAACACTGAAGCTTTCTTT
TRBJ1-6,TRBV2,-,-,CASSDSTINSPLHF,TGTGCCAGCAGTGACAGTACGATTAATTCACCCCTCCACTTT
TRBJ1-2,TRBV5-4,-,TRBD1,CASSWTGRYGYTF,TGTGCCAGCAGCTGGACAGGGCGGTATGGCTACACCTTC
TRBJ1-2,TRBV5-4,-,TRBD1,CASSLGTGFYGYTF,TGTGCCAGCAGCCTAGGGACAGGGTTCTATGGCTACACCTTC
TRBJ1-2,TRBV5-1,-,-,CASRERSYGYTF,TGCGCCAGCAGGGAGAGATCCTATGGCTACACCTTC
TRBJ2-5,TRBV7-8,-,TRBD2,CASSLPPTSGGETQYF,TGTGCCAGCAGCTTACCCCCAACTAGCGGGGGTGAGACCCAGTACTTC
TRBJ2-7,TRBV5-6,once,TRBD2,CASVSGGDEQYF,TGTGCCAGCGTTAGCGGGGGGGACGAGCAGTACTTC
TRBJ2-7,TRBV7-9,-,TRBD2,CASSSSGEQYF,TGTGCCAGCAGTTCTAGCGGCGAGCAGTACTTC
TRBJ2-3,TRBV5-4,once,-,CASSLTRDIGTDTQYF,TGTGCCAGCAGCTTGACTCGGGACATAGGCACAGATACGCAGTATTTT
TRBJ2-7,TRBV18,-,TRBD1,CASSRGTGASYEQYF,TGTGCCAGCTCACGCGGGACAGGGGCCTCCTACGAGCAGTACTTC
TRBJ2-7,TRBV5-1,-,-,CASSLALLGQIYEQYF,TGCGCCAGCAGCTTGGCCTTACTAGGACAGATCTACGAGCAGTACTTC
TRBJ2-5,TRBV21-1,-,-,CASSKCGNSMLQQETQYF,TGTGCCAGCAGCAAATGCGGGAACTCTATGCTTCAACAAGAGACCCAGTACTTC
TRBJ2-7,TRBV20-1,-,TRBD2,CSASAQRGAYEQYF,TGCAGTGCTAGTGCCCAGCGGGGCGCCTACGAGCAGTACTTC
TRBJ2-3,TRBV11-2,-,TRBD1,CASSDRGRGGDTQYF,TGTGCCAGCAGCGACAGGGGGCGTGGGGGAGATACGCAGTATTTT
TRBJ2-1,TRBV5-1,-,TRBD2,CASNPRWAGGLYNEQFF,TGCGCCAGCAACCCCCGGTGGGCGGGGGGGCTATACAATGAGCAGTTCTTC
TRBJ2-7,TRBV13,-,TRBD1,CASRLQGSNPYEQYF,TGTGCCAGCAGGTTACAGGGGTCGAACCCCTACGAGCAGTACTTC
TRBJ2-7,TRBV18,-,TRBD1,CASSPARGRYEQYF,TGTGCCAGCTCACCGGCCAGGGGGCGCTACGAGCAGTACTTC
TRBJ2-5,TRBV6-2/TRBV6-3,-,TRBD2,CASSSGERGGLRKETQYF,TGTGCCAGCAGCTCCGGCGAGCGGGGGGGCCTGAGGAAAGAGACCCAGTACTTC
TRBJ2-1,TRBV20-1,-,TRBD2,CSASRISGGASYNEQFF,TGCAGTGCTAGTCGGATTAGCGGGGGGGCCTCCTACAATGAGCAGTTCTTC
TRBJ2-7,TRBV7-2,-,TRBD2,CASSAKWTSVREQGEQYF,TGTGCCAGCAGCGCCAAATGGACTAGCGTGAGGGAACAAGGAGAGCAGTACTTC